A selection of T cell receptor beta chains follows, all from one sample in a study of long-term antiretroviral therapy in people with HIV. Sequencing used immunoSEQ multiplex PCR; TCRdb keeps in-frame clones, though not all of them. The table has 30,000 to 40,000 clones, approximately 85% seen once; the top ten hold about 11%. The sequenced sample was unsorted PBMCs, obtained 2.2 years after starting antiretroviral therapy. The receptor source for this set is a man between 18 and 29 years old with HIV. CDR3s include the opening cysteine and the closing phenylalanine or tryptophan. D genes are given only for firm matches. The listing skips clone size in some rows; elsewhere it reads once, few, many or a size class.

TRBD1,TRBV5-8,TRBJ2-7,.,CASSLNRGELMPYEQYF,TGTGCCAGCAGCTTGAACAGGGGTGAGTTGATGCCCTACGAGCAGTACTTC
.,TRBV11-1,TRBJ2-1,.,CASSPRQVEQFF,TGTGCCAGCAGCCCACGACAGGTGGAGCAGTTCTTC
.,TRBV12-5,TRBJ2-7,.,CASGFGQGYEQYF,TGTGCTAGTGGTTTTGGGCAGGGGTACGAGCAGTACTTC
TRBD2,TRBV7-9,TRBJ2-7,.,CASSSGTSGRGRPHEQYF,TGTGCCAGCAGCTCCGGGACTAGCGGACGTGGACGCCCCCACGAGCAGTACTTC
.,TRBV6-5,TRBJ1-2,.,CASKNWGDDGYTF,TGTGCCAGCAAAAACTGGGGGGACGATGGCTACACCTTC
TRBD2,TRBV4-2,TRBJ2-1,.,CASSRGTMYNEQFF,TGTGCCAGCAGCCGCGGGACTATGTACAATGAGCAGTTCTTC
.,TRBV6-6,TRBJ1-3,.,CASSYGGSGNTIYF,TGTGCCAGCAGTTACGGGGGATCTGGAAACACCATATATTTT
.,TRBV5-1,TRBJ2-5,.,CASSLGLQETQYF,TGCGCCAGCAGCTTGGGATTACAAGAGACCCAGTACTTC
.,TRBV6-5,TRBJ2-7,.,CASSIGTTPNYEQYF,TGTGCCAGCAGTATCGGGACAACACCTAATTACGAGCAGTACTTC
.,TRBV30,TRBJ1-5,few,CAWSGGGDQPQHF,TGTGCCTGGAGTGGGGGAGGGGACCAGCCCCAGCATTTT
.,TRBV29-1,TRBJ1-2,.,CSVEDRKGPGGYTF,TGCAGCGTTGAAGATCGTAAAGGGCCGGGGGGCTACACCTTC
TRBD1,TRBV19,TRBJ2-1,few,CASSMDSRQGYNEQFF,TGTGCCAGTAGTATGGATTCTCGACAGGGTTACAATGAGCAGTTCTTC
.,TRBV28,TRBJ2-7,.,CASTDYNGSPYEQYF,TGTGCCAGCACCGATTATAACGGGAGCCCCTACGAGCAGTACTTC
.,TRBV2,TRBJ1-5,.,CASTNDIIYQPQHF,TGTGCCAGTACCAATGACATCATCTATCAGCCCCAGCATTTT
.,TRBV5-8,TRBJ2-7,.,CASSFGQVDSYEQYF,TGTGCCAGCAGCTTCGGACAAGTAGACTCCTACGAGCAGTACTTC
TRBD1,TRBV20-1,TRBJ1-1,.,CSARVPTGTGF,TGCAGTGCTAGAGTCCCGACCGGGACAGGGTTT
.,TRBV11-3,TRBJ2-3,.,CASSFRITDTQYF,TGTGCCAGCAGCTTTCGGATCACAGATACGCAGTATTTT
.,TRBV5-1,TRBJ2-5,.,CASSLPVGETQYF,TGCGCCAGCAGCTTGCCTGTGGGGGAGACCCAGTACTTC
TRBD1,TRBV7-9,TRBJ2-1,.,CASSHTGDEQFF,TGTGCCAGCAGCCATACAGGGGATGAGCAGTTCTTC
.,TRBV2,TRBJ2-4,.,CASRVRQDRAPQYF,TGTGCCAGCAGGGTCCGGCAGGATCGGGCTCCTCAGTACTTC
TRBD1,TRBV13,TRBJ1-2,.,CASSKGTGSGYTF,TGTGCCAGCAGCAAAGGGACAGGTTCTGGCTACACCTTC
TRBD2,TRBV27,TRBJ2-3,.,CASSPRTSGITDTQYF,TGTGCCAGCAGTCCCCGGACTAGCGGGATCACAGATACGCAGTATTTT
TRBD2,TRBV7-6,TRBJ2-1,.,CASSLSGSRSNEQFF,TGTGCCAGCAGCTTGAGCGGGAGTCGGTCCAATGAGCAGTTCTTC
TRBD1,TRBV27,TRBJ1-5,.,CASSPFPDRGPQHF,TGTGCCAGCAGTCCCTTTCCGGACAGGGGACCCCAGCATTTT
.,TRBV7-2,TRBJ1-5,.,CASSLEGRGQPQHF,TGTGCCAGCAGCTTAGAGGGGAGAGGTCAGCCCCAGCATTTT
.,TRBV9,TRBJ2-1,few,CASSVDGGHNEQFF,TGTGCCAGCAGCGTCGACGGGGGGCACAATGAGCAGTTCTTC
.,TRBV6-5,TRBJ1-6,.,CASSYNLNSPLHF,TGTGCCAGCAGTTACAACCTAAATTCACCCCTCCACTTT
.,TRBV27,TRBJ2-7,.,CASSFGTLASEQYF,TGTGCCAGCAGTTTCGGGACACTGGCGAGCGAGCAGTACTTC
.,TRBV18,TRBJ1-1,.,CASSPGQNTEAFF,TGTGCCAGCTCACCGGGGCAGAACACTGAAGCTTTCTTT
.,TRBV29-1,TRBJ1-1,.,CSVDTSGRIAFF,TGCAGCGTTGACACGTCGGGACGAATTGCTTTCTTT
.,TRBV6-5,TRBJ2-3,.,CASTNYLGLTDTQYF,TGTGCCAGCACTAACTATCTAGGTCTGACAGATACGCAGTATTTT